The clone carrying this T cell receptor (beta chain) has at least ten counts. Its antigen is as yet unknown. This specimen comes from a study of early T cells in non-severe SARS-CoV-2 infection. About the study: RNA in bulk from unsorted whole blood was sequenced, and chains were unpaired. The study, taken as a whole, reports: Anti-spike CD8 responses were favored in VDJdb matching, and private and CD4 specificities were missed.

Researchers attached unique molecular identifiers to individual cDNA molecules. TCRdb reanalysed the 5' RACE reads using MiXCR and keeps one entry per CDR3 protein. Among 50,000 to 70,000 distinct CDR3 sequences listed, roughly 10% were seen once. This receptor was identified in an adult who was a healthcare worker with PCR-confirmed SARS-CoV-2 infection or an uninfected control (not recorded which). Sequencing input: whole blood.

Here the CDR3 DNA reads TGTGCCAGCAGCTCGACTTTGGTCTACGAGCAGTACTTC. Its translation: CASSSTLVYEQYF. This sequence joins TRBV11-2 and TRBJ2-7; unclear D gene. Trimming shortened V by 4 bases and J by 3 bases, and 10 bases separated the two germline ends. CDR3 length: 13 residues. Germline lookup yields CDR1 SGHAT and CDR2 FQNNGV.